Listed here are 32 T cell receptor beta chains from one sample, sequenced in a study of blood T cell repertoires in COVID-19. Here immunoSEQ multiplex PCR was the method, and the copy in TCRdb shows in-frame clones only, minus some. The table shows roughly 46,000 clones, with approximately 89% occurring only once. Material: peripheral blood. The source of these receptors is a human donor with active COVID-19. The donor label of this sample is uncertain.

This clone was detected once. The chain has TRBV27 and TRBJ2-3; 8 bases match TRBD2. There are 17 residues in the CDR3. The germline gives CDR1 MNHEY, CDR2 SMNVEV (reference sequence). V trimming: 1 base; J trimming: 2 bases; junction bases outside the gene matches: 8. This chain's CDR3 is CASSLWVAGRNTDTQYF. The CDR3 coding sequence is TGTGCCAGCAGTTTATGGGTAGCGGGACGTAACACAGATACGCAGTATTTT.

V is TRBV2 and J is TRBJ1-4; weak D call: TRBD1 (5 bases). Germline values: CDR1 SNHLY, CDR2 FYNNEI. The CDR3 has 13 residues. The V end lost 4 bases, the J end lost 6 bases, and 9 bases lay between the germline ends. The CDR3, as DNA: TGTGCCAGCAGTGCAGGGTTGGATGAAAAACTGTTTTTT. This gives the protein CASSAGLDEKLFF.

This chain connects TRBV12-3 or TRBV12-4 to TRBJ2-7; D may be TRBD1 (5 bases). Trimming pared 6 bases from V and 5 bases from J, leaving 14 bases between. There are 13 residues in the CDR3. This CDR3 is CASSPRAGNEQYF. CDR3 nucleotides: TGTGCCAGCAGCCCCCGGGCAGGGAACGAGCAGTACTTC.

The chain uses TRBV6-5 and TRBJ2-5; 9 bases are a match to TRBD1. The CDR3 is made up of 15 amino acids. V was pared by 6 bases and J by 5 bases, with 10 bases of the junction left unmatched. Looked up from germline, CDR1 is MNHEY and CDR2 is SVGAGI. The CDR3 DNA reads TGTGCCAGCAGCCCCGGGGGACAGGGAAGGGAGACCCAGTACTTC. As protein: CASSPGGQGRETQYF.

The chain combines TRBV18 with TRBJ1-2; D call uncertain. Trimming pared 0 bases from V and 3 bases from J, leaving 8 bases between. Germline V lookup: CDR1 KGHSH, CDR2 LQKENI. The CDR3 contains 14 residues. The CDR3 sequence is CASSPPSSYYGYTF. The CDR3, as DNA: TGTGCCAGCTCACCACCGTCCAGTTACTATGGCTACACCTTC.

The chain recombines TRBV19 with TRBJ2-1; D possibly corresponds to TRBD1 (6 bases). V was clipped by 7 bases and J by 0 bases, with 10 bases between them. Germline CDR1 reads LNHDA; CDR2 reads SQIVND (reference sequence). CDR3 length: 14 residues. In DNA, the CDR3 is TGTGCCAGTACGACAGGCCCCTCCTACAATGAGCAGTTCTTC. As protein: CASTTGPSYNEQFF. Using reference TRBV19 and TRBJ2-1 for the parts outside the CDR3, the full variable domain is DGGITQSPKYLFRKEGQNVTLSCEQNLNHDAMYWYRQDPGQGLRLIYYSQIVNDFQKGDIAEGYSVSREKKESFPLTVTSAQKNPTAFYLCASTTGPSYNEQFFGPGTRLTVL.

CDR3 DNA: TGTGCCAGCAGTGAACAGGGAAAGCCTACTGAAGCTTTCTTT. Protein: CASSEQGKPTEAFF. The chain combines TRBV25-1 with TRBJ1-1; TRBD1 might be the D (5 bases). CDR1 and CDR2 from the germline V gene are MGHDK and SYGVNS. The CDR3 runs 14 residues. V lost 2 bases, J lost 5 bases, and 12 bases lay in between.

In this sample, this clone turned up a few times. This chain links TRBV5-6 with TRBJ2-3, with 10 bases that match TRBD2. The trim removed 4 bases at V and 5 bases at J, leaving 7 bases unmatched. Germline V lookup: CDR1 SGHDT, CDR2 YYEEEE. The CDR3 totals 15 residues. The CDR3, as DNA: TGTGCCAGCAGCGTAGCGGGAGGCACGGGAGATACGCAGTATTTT. This translates into CASSVAGGTGDTQYF. Drawing the rest from reference TRBV5-6 and TRBJ2-3, the complete variable domain is DAGVTQSPTHLIKTRGQQVTLRCSPKSGHDTVSWYQQALGQGPQFIFQYYEEEERQRGNFPDRFSGHQFPNYSSELNVNALLLGDSALYLCASSVAGGTGDTQYFGPGTRLTVL.

The chain links TRBV7-2 to TRBJ2-1; no definite D call. This CDR3 has 13 residues. Trimming took off 6 bases at V and 6 bases at J, with 12 bases between the two ends. CDR1 is SGHTA, CDR2 FQGNSA, per germline. The CDR3 DNA follows: TGTGCCAGCAGTATGACTCTCTCCAATGAGCAGTTCTTC. Translating it yields CASSMTLSNEQFF. Looking up the rest from reference TRBV7-2 and TRBJ2-1 gives the full variable domain: GAGVSQSPSNKVTEKGKDVELRCDPISGHTALYWYRQSLGQGLEFLIYFQGNSAPDKSGLPSDRFSAERTGGSVSTLTIQRTQQEDSAVYLCASSMTLSNEQFFGPGTRLTVL.

The rearrangement uses TRBV20-1 and TRBJ2-1, with 11 bases aligning to TRBD2. Trimming removed 3 bases from V and 7 bases from J; junction bases left unmatched: 11. CDR1 is DFQATT, CDR2 SNEGSKA, per germline (reference sequence). The CDR3 covers 16 residues. CDR3 region: CSASPILAGAWNEQFF. CDR3 DNA: TGCAGTGCTAGTCCCATACTAGCGGGGGCGTGGAATGAGCAGTTCTTC.

The genes are TRBV6-4 and TRBJ2-1; 7 bases map to TRBD1. The junction had 3 bases not matched to a gene; V was cut back by 0 bases and J by 7 bases. Germline CDR1 MRHNA, CDR2 SNTAGT. CDR3 length equals 14 residues. CDR3 nucleotide sequence: TGTGCCAGCAGTGACTCTGACAGGGATAATGAGCAGTTCTTC. Protein: CASSDSDRDNEQFF.

The rearrangement uses TRBV28 and TRBJ2-1, with D uncertain. The CDR3 runs 13 residues. The V and J ends lost 5 bases and 5 bases respectively, with 10 bases between them. The germline V gene encodes CDR1 MDHEN and CDR2 SYDVKM. CDR3 DNA: TGTGCCAGCAGTCCCCCTAGTAACAATGAGCAGTTCTTC. This translates into CASSPPSNNEQFF.

V is TRBV5-4 and J is TRBJ2-7; D call uncertain. The CDR3 is made up of 13 amino acids. With 2 bases removed from V and 6 bases from J, the gap between germline ends came to 12 bases. Per the germline V gene, CDR1 is SGHNT and CDR2 is YYREEE (reference sequence). The CDR3 spells CASSFWSLSEQYF. The CDR3 DNA reads as TGTGCCAGCAGCTTCTGGTCCCTGAGCGAGCAGTACTTC.

CDR3 amino acids: CATSWGFDSPLHF. For the CDR3, the DNA is TGTGCCACCTCATGGGGCTTTGATTCACCCCTCCACTTT. The chain links TRBV6-5 to TRBJ1-6; weak D call: TRBD1 (5 bases). Germline loops: CDR1 MNHEY, CDR2 SVGAGI. V lost 10 bases to trimming and J lost 8 bases, with 15 bases between them. The CDR3 sequence is 13 residues long.

The chain employs TRBV5-1 and TRBJ1-3, with D unclear. Between the trimmed V and J ends, which lost 4 bases and 0 bases, there was a span of 8 bases. Looked up from germline, CDR1 is SGHRS and CDR2 is YFSETQ. This CDR3 comprises 14 residues. CDR3 nucleotide sequence: TGCGCCAGCAGCCCCGGAGCCTCTGGAAACACCATATATTTT. It yields the protein CASSPGASGNTIYF.

This chain connects TRBV11-2 to TRBJ2-1; 8 positions match TRBD2. The germline gives CDR1 SGHAT, CDR2 FQNNGV. This CDR3 has 15 amino acids. V shed 8 bases and J 6 bases; nucleotides not matched to a gene: 12. Here the CDR3 DNA reads TGTGCCAGCCGCCGGATCGCGGGAGGTACCAATGAGCAGTTCTTC. This codes for CASRRIAGGTNEQFF.

The J gene is TRBJ1-1, the V gene TRBV18; D is perhaps TRBD1 (5 bases). The germline CDR1 and CDR2 sequences are KGHSH and LQKENI. The CDR3 runs 13 residues. Deletions cut 3 bases from V and 1 base from J, with 6 bases between. The CDR3 region has the DNA TGTGCCAGCTCACCGGGGCCGAACACTGAAGCTTTCTTT. Protein: CASSPGPNTEAFF.

This clone was seen a handful of times. V is TRBV7-8 and J is TRBJ2-5, with TRBD1 matching 9 bases. Germline loops: CDR1 SGHVS, CDR2 FQNEAQ. This CDR3 is 16 amino acids long. J lost 2 bases, V lost 2 bases, and 6 bases had no gene match. The CDR3 nucleotides are TGTGCCAGCAGCTTAAGTACCGGGACAGGGCAAGAGACCCAGTACTTC. Translated, it gives CASSLSTGTGQETQYF.

This chain joins TRBV18 and TRBJ2-1, with a possible D match to TRBD2 (5 bases). The V gene's germline CDR1 is KGHSH and CDR2 LQKENI. The CDR3 contains 12 residues. Between the trimmed V and J ends, which lost 6 bases and 6 bases, there was a span of 9 bases. The CDR3 region is CASSTSGNEQFF. The CDR3, as DNA: TGTGCCAGCTCGACAAGCGGCAATGAGCAGTTCTTC.

V gene TRBV5-4 combines with J gene TRBJ1-4; 7 nucleotides line up with TRBD1. V dropped 0 bases and J dropped 4; count of bases not matched to a gene: 3. CDR1 is SGHNT and CDR2 is YYREEE in the germline V gene (reference sequence). This CDR3 is built from 15 residues. DNA of the CDR3: TGTGCCAGCAGCTTGGGGGCAGGGGGTAATGAAAAACTGTTTTTT. It specifies CASSLGAGGNEKLFF.

This chain joins TRBV12-3 or TRBV12-4 and TRBJ1-1, with D perhaps TRBD1 (5 bases). V lost 3 bases and J lost 10, with 15 bases in between. The CDR3 loop spans 13 amino acids. In DNA form, the CDR3 reads TGTGCCAGCAGTTTGAGGGAGGGAGGGGCAGCTTTCTTT. Its translation: CASSLREGGAAFF.

The chain couples TRBV2 to TRBJ2-1; 8 positions agree with TRBD2. Germline V gene sequence: CDR1 SNHLY, CDR2 FYNNEI. The CDR3 is 15 residues long. The trim removed 6 bases at V and 0 bases at J, leaving 4 bases unmatched. In nucleotides, the CDR3 is TGTGCCAGCAGCGGGAGCGGGAGCTCCTACAATGAGCAGTTCTTC. The encoded protein is CASSGSGSSYNEQFF.

The rearrangement links TRBV10-3 to TRBJ1-1, with D unclear. The germline V gene has CDR1 ENHRY and CDR2 SYGVKD. V dropped 11 bases and J dropped 4 bases, with 23 bases sitting between them. The CDR3 has 15 residues. In nucleotides, the CDR3 is TGTGCCCTACTTCGGGTTACAATATTCGGCACTGAAGCTTTCTTT. This codes for CALLRVTIFGTEAFF.

This clone is a singleton in its sample. The rearrangement joins TRBV13 to TRBJ1-4; D unresolved. Looked up from germline, CDR1 is PRHDT and CDR2 is FYEKMQ (reference sequence). The CDR3 spans 18 residues. Trimming took 5 bases from V and 0 from J, leaving 19 bases between them. CDR3 protein: CASSPLEGGAPTNEKLFF. The CDR3 DNA reads as TGTGCCAGCAGCCCCCTTGAAGGAGGTGCCCCAACTAATGAAAAACTGTTTTTT. Using reference TRBV13 and TRBJ1-4 for the parts outside the CDR3, the full variable domain is AAGVIQSPRHLIKEKRETATLKCYPIPRHDTVYWYQQGPGQDPQFLISFYEKMQSDKGSIPDRFSAQQFSDYHSELNMSSLELGDSALYFCASSPLEGGAPTNEKLFFGSGTQLSVL.

J is TRBJ2-7 and V is TRBV10-3; possible D gene TRBD1, 6 bases. The CDR3 loop spans 15 amino acids. The germline V gene encodes CDR1 ENHRY and CDR2 SYGVKD. V was pared by 2 bases and J by 2 bases, with 13 bases between. The CDR3 DNA reads as TGTGCCATCAGTGAGCCCCGGGACAACACCTACGAGCAGTACTTC. Translation: CAISEPRDNTYEQYF.

This clone was found once. CDR3 sequence (DNA): TGCGCCAGCAGCCAAGGCACCGGACAGACGAGCACTGGGGCCAACGTCCTGACTTTC. The encoded protein is CASSQGTGQTSTGANVLTF. V and J are TRBV4-3 and TRBJ2-6; tentatively, D is TRBD1 (6 bases). Germline loops: CDR1 LGHNA, CDR2 YSLEER. The CDR3 extends over 19 amino acids. Trimming stripped 1 base from V and 2 bases from J, with 18 bases between.

The CDR3 sequence: CASSFDPRRFEDNEQFF. CDR3 DNA sequence: TGTGCCAGCAGCTTCGATCCACGTAGGTTTGAGGACAATGAGCAGTTCTTC. The J gene is TRBJ2-1, the V gene TRBV11-2, with D uncertain. V lost 3 bases and J lost 5, with 20 bases in between. This CDR3 is 17 amino acids long. The V gene's germline CDR1 is SGHAT and CDR2 FQNNGV. Based on the CDR3 plus reference TRBV11-2 and TRBJ2-1, the full variable domain is EAGVAQSPRYKIIEKRQSVAFWCNPISGHATLYWYQQILGQGPKLLIQFQNNGVVDDSQLPKDRFSAERLKGVDSTLKIQPAKLEDSAVYLCASSFDPRRFEDNEQFFGPGTRLTVL.

V usage is TRBV28 and J usage is TRBJ1-2; weak D call: TRBD1 (5 bases). Between the trimmed V and J ends, which lost 3 bases and 6 bases, there was a span of 11 bases. The V gene's germline CDR1 is MDHEN and CDR2 SYDVKM. The CDR3 consists of 13 residues. The CDR3 spells CASSFFGRDGYTF. Written as DNA, the CDR3 is TGTGCCAGCAGTTTCTTTGGCAGGGATGGCTACACCTTC.

This chain links TRBV4-1 with TRBJ1-5; D not resolved. In germline, CDR1 is MGHRA, CDR2 YSYEKL. There are 13 residues in the CDR3. The V and J ends lost 0 bases and 6 bases respectively, with 6 bases between them. Here the CDR3 reads CASSQDPGQPQHF. CDR3 nucleotide sequence: TGCGCCAGCAGCCAAGATCCGGGTCAGCCCCAGCATTTT.

This chain uses TRBV3-1 (or the pseudogene TRBV3-2) with TRBJ2-1; D remains unclear. The CDR3 runs to 16 residues. Germline V gene sequence: CDR1 LGHDT, CDR2 YNNKEL (reference sequence). The ends were cut back, 0 bases at V and 4 bases at J, with 13 bases in the middle. CDR3 in amino acids: CASSQDGPTRYNEQFF. The CDR3, as DNA: TGTGCCAGCAGCCAAGATGGCCCAACGCGGTACAATGAGCAGTTCTTC.

The chain has TRBV5-1 and TRBJ1-2; 7 bases fit TRBD1. Per germline, CDR1 SGHRS and CDR2 YFSETQ. J lost 8 bases, V lost 4 bases, and 5 bases had no gene match. The CDR3 length is 12 residues. Here the CDR3 reads CASSRDSRGYTF. DNA of the CDR3: TGCGCCAGCAGCAGGGACAGTAGGGGCTACACCTTC.

The chain recombines TRBV19 with TRBJ1-2; D is possibly TRBD1 (5 bases). This CDR3 is built from 12 residues. Per the germline V gene, CDR1 is LNHDA and CDR2 is SQIVND (reference sequence). V dropped 7 bases and J dropped 6 bases, with 12 bases sitting between them. This CDR3 is CASMAGKDGYTF. The CDR3 DNA is TGTGCCAGTATGGCAGGGAAGGATGGCTACACCTTC.